These 8 T cell receptor beta chains came from one sample sequenced in a study of T cells in Graves' hyperthyroidism and ophthalmopathy. Researchers amplified the TCR beta CDR3 regions from RNA transcripts. HTBI primers were used for first-round RT-PCR of the TCR CDR3. One entry per CDR3 protein results from TCRdb running MiXCR on the multiplex PCR reads. The data contain hundreds of thousands of distinct CDR3 sequences, 14% of them seen just once; the ten biggest clones take up roughly 10%. Sequenced material: blood. The receptors here all came from a woman aged 18-35 years with Graves' hyperthyroidism.

This clonotype appeared a few times. V gene TRBV2 combines with J gene TRBJ2-1, with TRBD1 matching over 7 bases. CDR3 size: 15 residues. Germline loops: CDR1 SNHLY, CDR2 FYNNEI. V shed 6 bases, J shed 3 bases, and the junction held 8 bases outside the gene matches. The CDR3 region is CASSPDRANYNEQFF. CDR3 nucleotides: TGTGCCAGCAGCCCCGACAGGGCGAACTACAATGAGCAGTTCTTC. Variable domain in full (rest from reference TRBV2 and TRBJ2-1): EPEVTQTPSHQVTQMGQEVILRCVPISNHLYFYWYRQILGQKVEFLVSFYNNEISEKSEIFDDQFSVERPDGSNFTLKIRSTKLEDSAMYFCASSPDRANYNEQFFGPGTRLTVL.

This clonotype has ten or more counts. The chain has TRBV7-2 and TRBJ1-2, with 10 bases lining up with TRBD1. The CDR3 consists of 17 residues. V shed 5 bases and J 9 bases; nucleotides not matched to a gene: 18. CDR1 is SGHTA and CDR2 is FQGNSA in the germline V gene. The CDR3 loop is CASSAQTGTGDGRSYTF. CDR3 sequence (DNA): TGTGCCAGCAGCGCCCAGACAGGGACAGGGGACGGTAGGAGCTACACCTTC.

The chain links TRBV6-2 or TRBV6-3 to TRBJ2-7; D unclear. This CDR3 region has 13 residues. Germline-derived CDR1 and CDR2 are MNHEY and SVGEGT. Trimming removed 6 bases from V and 4 bases from J, with 13 bases in between. The CDR3, as DNA: TGTGCCAGCAGCTTTAACACGTGGTACGAGCAGTACTTC. It specifies CASSFNTWYEQYF.

This clonotype was observed at least ten times. The J gene is TRBJ2-3, the V gene TRBV28; 11 bases fit TRBD2. The CDR3 runs 18 residues. The germline V gene has CDR1 MDHEN and CDR2 SYDVKM. The ends lost 3 bases at V and 0 bases at J; junction bases unmatched: 8. The CDR3 nucleotides are TGTGCCAGCAGTTTCGATCGGACTAGCGGGTGGAGCACAGATACGCAGTATTTT. This codes for CASSFDRTSGWSTDTQYF. The full variable domain, in which reference TRBV28 and TRBJ2-3 provide the parts outside the CDR3, is DVKVTQSSRYLVKRTGEKVFLECVQDMDHENMFWYRQDPGLGLRLIYFSYDVKMKEKGDIPEGYSVSREKKERFSLILESASTNQTSMYLCASSFDRTSGWSTDTQYFGPGTRLTVL.

The V gene is TRBV7-9, the J gene TRBJ2-7; D ambiguous. Trimming took 5 bases from V and 3 from J, leaving 23 bases between them. Germline assignment: CDR1 SEHNR and CDR2 FQNEAQ (reference sequence). The length of the CDR3 is 17 residues. The CDR3 coding sequence is TGTGCCAGCAGCCAAGTTACACAGCCGAAATCCGACTACGAGCAGTACTTC. Its protein is CASSQVTQPKSDYEQYF. The full variable domain, rest sourced from reference TRBV7-9 and TRBJ2-7, is DTGVSQNPRHKITKRGQNVTFRCDPISEHNRLYWYRQTLGQGPEFLTYFQNEAQLEKSRLLSDRFSAERPKGSFSTLEIQRTEQGDSAMYLCASSQVTQPKSDYEQYFGPGTRLTVT.

This clonotype appeared many times. The V gene is TRBV12-3 or TRBV12-4, the J gene TRBJ1-1; 9 nucleotides line up with TRBD1. The CDR3 length is 14 residues. The V segment lost 5 bases and the J segment 8 bases; nucleotides outside the gene matches: 9. CDR3 region: CASSMGQGLSEAFF. The CDR3 DNA reads as TGTGCCAGCAGTATGGGACAGGGCTTGTCAGAAGCTTTCTTT.

J is TRBJ2-5 and V is TRBV6-1; D is uncertain. CDR1 is MNHNS and CDR2 is SASEGT in the germline V gene. There are 12 residues in the CDR3. V lost 7 bases to trimming and J lost 0 bases, with 6 bases between them. The CDR3, as DNA: TGTGCCAGCAATAAGTACCAAGAGACCCAGTACTTC. This translates into CASNKYQETQYF.

This clonotype has only a few counts. V and J are TRBV7-2 and TRBJ2-7; 7 bases align to TRBD1. V shed 4 bases, J shed 4 bases, and the junction held 10 bases outside the gene matches. The CDR3 has 15 residues. Germline V gene lookup returns CDR1 SGHTA and CDR2 FQGNSA. This CDR3 reads CASSSPGTAPYEQYF. DNA of the CDR3: TGTGCCAGCAGCTCTCCCGGGACAGCTCCTTACGAGCAGTACTTC.